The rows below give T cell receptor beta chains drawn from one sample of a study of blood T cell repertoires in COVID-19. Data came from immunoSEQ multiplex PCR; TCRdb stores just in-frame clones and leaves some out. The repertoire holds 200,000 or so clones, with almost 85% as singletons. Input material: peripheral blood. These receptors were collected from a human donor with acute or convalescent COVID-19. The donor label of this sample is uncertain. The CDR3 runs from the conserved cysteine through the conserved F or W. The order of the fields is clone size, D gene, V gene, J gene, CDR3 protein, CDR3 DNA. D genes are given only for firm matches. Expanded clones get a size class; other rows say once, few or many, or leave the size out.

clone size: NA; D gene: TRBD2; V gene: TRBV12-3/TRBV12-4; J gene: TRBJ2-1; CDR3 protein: CASRSSGYNEQFF; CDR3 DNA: TGTGCCAGCAGGTCTAGCGGGTACAATGAGCAGTTCTTC
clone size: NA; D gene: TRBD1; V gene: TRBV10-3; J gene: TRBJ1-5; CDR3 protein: CAISRDSGQPQHF; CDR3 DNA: TGTGCCATCAGCCGGGACAGCGGTCAGCCCCAGCATTTT
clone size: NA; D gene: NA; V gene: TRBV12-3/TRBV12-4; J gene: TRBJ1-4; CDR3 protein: CASTGQGGEKLFF; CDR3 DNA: TGTGCCAGCACCGGGCAGGGCGGTGAAAAACTGTTTTTT
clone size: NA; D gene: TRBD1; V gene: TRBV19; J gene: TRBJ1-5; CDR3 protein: CASSTDRAKQPQHF; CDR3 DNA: TGTGCCAGTAGTACCGACAGGGCTAAGCAGCCCCAGCATTTT
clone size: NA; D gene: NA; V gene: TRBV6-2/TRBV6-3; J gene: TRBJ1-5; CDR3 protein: CASSSHGGAYNQPQHF; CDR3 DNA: TGTGCCAGCAGTTCCCACGGAGGGGCTTACAATCAGCCCCAGCATTTT
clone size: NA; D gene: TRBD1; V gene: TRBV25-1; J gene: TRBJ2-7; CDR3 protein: CASGRQGVGEQYF; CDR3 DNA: TGTGCCAGTGGCCGACAGGGGGTAGGCGAGCAGTACTTC
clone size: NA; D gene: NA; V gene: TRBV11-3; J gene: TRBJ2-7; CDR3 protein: CASSLAVTETPFYEQYF; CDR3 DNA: TGTGCCAGCAGCTTAGCGGTGACAGAGACGCCTTTCTACGAGCAGTACTTC
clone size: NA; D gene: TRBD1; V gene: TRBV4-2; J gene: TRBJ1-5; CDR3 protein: CASSQEDRVVGQPQHF; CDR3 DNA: TGTGCCAGCAGCCAAGAGGACAGGGTTGTAGGTCAGCCCCAGCATTTT
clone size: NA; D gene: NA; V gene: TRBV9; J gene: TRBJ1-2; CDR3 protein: CASSVRGNYGYTF; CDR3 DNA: TGTGCCAGCAGCGTGAGGGGGAATTATGGCTACACCTTC
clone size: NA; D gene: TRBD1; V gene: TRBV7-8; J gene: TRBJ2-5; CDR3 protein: CASSYSLLGQGQETQYF; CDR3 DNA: TGTGCCAGCAGCTACTCCCTCTTGGGACAGGGGCAAGAGACCCAGTACTTC
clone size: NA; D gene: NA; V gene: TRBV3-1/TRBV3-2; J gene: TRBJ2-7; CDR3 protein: CASSLGLLPSYEQYF; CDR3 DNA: TGTGCCAGCAGCCTGGGACTGCTGCCGTCCTACGAGCAGTACTTC
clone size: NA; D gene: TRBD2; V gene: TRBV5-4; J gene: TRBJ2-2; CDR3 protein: CASGRAGPGELFF; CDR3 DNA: TGTGCCAGCGGGCGAGCGGGACCCGGGGAGCTGTTTTTT
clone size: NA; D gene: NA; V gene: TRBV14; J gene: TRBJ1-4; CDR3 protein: CASSRTKNEKLFF; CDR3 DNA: TGTGCCAGCAGCCGGACAAAAAATGAAAAACTGTTTTTT
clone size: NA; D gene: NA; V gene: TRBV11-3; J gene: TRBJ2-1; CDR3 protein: CASSLSGGGQGGNEQFF; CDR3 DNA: TGTGCCAGCAGCTTAAGTGGTGGCGGCCAGGGTGGTAATGAGCAGTTCTTC
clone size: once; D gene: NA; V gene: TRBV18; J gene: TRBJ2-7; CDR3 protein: CASSTGQTGGYEQYF; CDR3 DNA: TGTGCCAGCTCAACTGGACAGACTGGGGGCTACGAGCAGTACTTC
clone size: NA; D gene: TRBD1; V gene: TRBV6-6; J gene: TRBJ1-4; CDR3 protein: CASRGTANEKLFF; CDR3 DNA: TGTGCCAGCAGAGGGACAGCAAATGAAAAACTGTTTTTT
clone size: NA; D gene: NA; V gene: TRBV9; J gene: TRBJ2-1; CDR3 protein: CASSVDFTVPYNEQFF; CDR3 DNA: TGTGCCAGCAGCGTAGATTTCACAGTCCCCTACAATGAGCAGTTCTTC